A selection of T cell receptor beta chains follows, all from one sample in a study of shared T cell receptors in the human thymus. Some clones are missing from TCRdb's copy, which holds only in-frame ones; the method was immunoSEQ multiplex PCR. Counted here are around 730,000 clones, approximately 85% occurring once; the ten biggest clones make up about 0.011%. The same data also contributed to another study, on human thymus T cells.

The material sequenced was thymocytes. The source of these receptors is a girl under three years old with a congenital heart defect. CDR3s include the opening cysteine and the closing phenylalanine or tryptophan. The order of the fields is J gene, V gene, clone size, CDR3 protein. Clone size is not always given. Where it is, it says once, few, many or a class for expanded clones.

TRBJ1-1,TRBV18,NA,CASSPDSLTFF
TRBJ2-5,TRBV6-5,NA,CASSLGGLETQYF
TRBJ2-7,TRBV27,NA,CASSSYRDRSYEQYF
TRBJ2-2,TRBV4-1,NA,CASSLGLVYTGELFF
TRBJ2-1,TRBV6-1,NA,CAIVRRDYYNEQFF
TRBJ1-3,TRBV15,NA,CATSRDQGGYSGNTIYF
TRBJ1-1,TRBV5-5,few,CASSLQGPGWEPTEAFF
TRBJ2-3,TRBV4-2,NA,CASSQETAGDTQYF
TRBJ1-6,TRBV11-2,NA,CASTETGEKSPLHF
TRBJ1-2,TRBV2,NA,CASTPGDGYTF
TRBJ1-1,TRBV15,NA,CATSRVGRVNTEAFF
TRBJ2-7,TRBV27,NA,CASSLFRGGSYEQYF
TRBJ2-7,TRBV6-5,NA,CASSYGTRTHYEQYF
TRBJ2-3,TRBV19,NA,CASSILLAGPTDTQYF
TRBJ1-6,TRBV6-5,NA,CASSDSPYNSPLHF
TRBJ2-1,TRBV7-3,few,CASSSYKTSGGNNEQFF
TRBJ2-5,TRBV7-9,NA,CASSQKGGQPQETQYF
TRBJ1-2,TRBV4-1,NA,CASRRVQGRGSYGYTF
TRBJ2-4,TRBV4-1,few,CASSQDASGLAGGEAKNIQYF
TRBJ2-7,TRBV4-2,NA,CASSQMLRGRSYYEQYF
TRBJ2-3,TRBV5-1,NA,CASSRGLAGIFTDTQYF
TRBJ1-1,TRBV23-1,NA,CASSQLHTGVVNTEAFF
TRBJ1-4,TRBV28,NA,CASTATGIEKLFF
TRBJ2-2,TRBV6-1,NA,CASRKPGQTTGELFF
TRBJ1-1,TRBV4-3,NA,CASSRMMTDSTEAFF
TRBJ2-2,TRBV27,few,CASSLSLGHTNTGELFF
TRBJ1-1,TRBV28,NA,CASSCNPDSPYTEAFF
TRBJ2-5,TRBV28,NA,CASSLGRGSQETQYF
TRBJ1-2,TRBV5-1,NA,CASSGDTLYYGYTF
TRBJ1-3,TRBV14,NA,CASSPETGGLCGNTIYF
TRBJ2-3,TRBV7-9,NA,CASSSSGGAVTDTQYF
TRBJ1-1,TRBV27,NA,CASSLWWTGSPTGNTEAFF
TRBJ2-2,TRBV11-2,NA,CASSSTSGSHTGELFF
TRBJ2-7,TRBV27,NA,CASSATSGGLKYEQYF
TRBJ2-7,TRBV5-6,NA,CASSSDPGGAPYEQYF
TRBJ1-2,TRBV2,NA,CASSPPLHRSDGYTF
TRBJ2-1,TRBV4-1,NA,CASSQDWTRPLIYEQFF
TRBJ2-3,TRBV28,NA,CASSDNPGQGVPGFSDTQYF
TRBJ2-1,TRBV13,NA,CASSPSGPNEQFF
TRBJ2-2,TRBV19,once,CASSMGASHAGELFF
TRBJ1-2,TRBV29-1,NA,CSVRDRVPNNYGYTF
TRBJ1-2,TRBV5-1,NA,CASSLGTVDYGYTF
TRBJ1-1,TRBV28,NA,CASRGGTGEARAFF
TRBJ1-5,TRBV9,NA,CASSVGDRSGPQHF
TRBJ2-5,TRBV29-1,NA,CSVERGRKVQETQYF